Included here is one T cell receptor (beta chain) sequence, with context. The germline CDR1 and CDR2 sequences are LNHDA and SQIVND (reference sequence). This CDR3 spans 15 amino acids. The sample is drawn from a study of T cells expressing NK-cell markers. After re-calling the 5' RACE reads, TCRdb lists one entry per CDR3 protein, DNA absent. The sample holds approximately 380,000 distinct CDR3 sequences. The sample taken for sequencing was blood T cells: a sorted CD56 or NKG2C T cell subset, CD4+ or CD8+ T cells, or bulk PBMC T cells (not recorded which). The chain uses TRBV19 and TRBJ1-5. The sequence came from a man aged 18 to 69 in good health. Here the CDR3 reads CASSIAGYGNQPQHF.